This T cell receptor (beta chain) was sequenced during a study of T-cell memory formation after mild COVID-19. This clonotype was counted between two and nine times. TCRdb ran MiXCR on the 5' RACE reads and lists one entry per CDR3 protein. Of some 320,000 distinct CDR3 sequences listed, 13% to 15% are singletons. The sequencing input was PBMCs or a T cell subset sorted from them (not recorded which). The receptor comes from a man younger than 35 who had mild COVID-19 (a few samples of this study predate the infection). Cell type and time point are not known.

Here the CDR3 DNA reads TGTGCCAGCAGCTTCCGCAGGGACGAGCAGTACTTC. Protein: CASSFRRDEQYF. V gene TRBV7-9 combines with J gene TRBJ2-7, with D maybe TRBD1 (5 bases). CDR1 SEHNR and CDR2 FQNEAQ come from the germline V gene (reference sequence). V shed 3 bases and J shed 5 bases, with 8 bases lying between them. The CDR3 loop spans 12 amino acids.